The 8 T cell receptor beta chains reported below all come from one sample, sequenced in a study of T-cell reconstitution after alpha-beta-depleted transplantation in children. Unique molecular identifiers were incorporated into the prepared TCRbeta library. In TCRdb, the PCR reads were re-called with MiXCR into one record per CDR3 protein. This table holds around 600,000 distinct CDR3 sequences, 23% found once. The sample here was PBMCs, mostly from graft donor cells, taken 360 days after TCRalphabeta/CD19-depleted stem cell transplant. The receptor set was obtained from a boy less than two years old who had a stem cell transplant for acute myeloid leukemia, so the T cells may come from the graft donor.

This clonotype was found a few times. With a much larger clone just one base away, this may be a read error. The gene calls are TRBV12-3 or TRBV12-4 and TRBJ2-7; D call uncertain. V was pared by 5 bases and J by 3 bases, with 5 bases between. The length of the CDR3 is 11 residues. Here the CDR3 reads CASSALYEQYF. As DNA, the CDR3 is TGTGCCAGCAGTGCCCTCTACGAGCAGTACTTC.

This clonotype appeared a few times. The V call is TRBV7-9, the J call TRBJ2-1; D is uncertain. The CDR3 consists of 14 residues. V was cut by 5 bases and J by 6 bases, with 14 bases left in between. The germline gives CDR1 SEHNR, CDR2 FQNEAQ (reference sequence). The CDR3 DNA reads as TGTGCCAGCAGCGAGACCCATCGTGGCAATGAGCAGTTCTTC. It is translated as CASSETHRGNEQFF.

This clonotype was counted only a few times. The V gene is TRBV29-1, the J gene TRBJ1-2; 8 bases line up with TRBD1. Germline CDR1 SQVTM, CDR2 ANQGSEA. J gave up 7 bases and V 8 bases, and 12 bases lay outside the gene matches. The CDR3 contains 13 residues. CDR3 amino acids: CSYRPGGAFGYTF. The CDR3, as DNA: TGCAGCTATCGCCCAGGGGGCGCATTTGGCTACACCTTC. Variable domain in full (rest from reference TRBV29-1 and TRBJ1-2): SAVISQKPSRDICQRGTSLTIQCQVDSQVTMMFWYRQQPGQSLTLIATANQGSEATYESGFVIDKFPISRPNLTFSTLTVSNMSPEDSSIYLCSYRPGGAFGYTFGSGTRLTVV.

This clonotype was found many times. CDR3 loop: CSVEGVFSSYNEQFF. In DNA form, the CDR3 reads TGCAGCGTTGAAGGGGTTTTCAGCTCCTACAATGAGCAGTTCTTC. The rearrangement joins TRBV29-1 to TRBJ2-1; D call uncertain. Trimming removed 1 base at V and 0 bases at J, with 10 bases between. Germline V gene lookup returns CDR1 SQVTM and CDR2 ANQGSEA. There are 15 residues in the CDR3.

As DNA, the CDR3 is TGTGCCAGCACCACGATACAGGGGGTAAAGCGAGAGACCCAGTACTTC. Protein: CASTTIQGVKRETQYF. The chain employs TRBV5-6 and TRBJ2-5, with 8 bases identical to TRBD1. Germline assignment: CDR1 SGHDT and CDR2 YYEEEE. V dropped 6 bases and J dropped 4; count of bases not matched to a gene: 14. The CDR3 is 16 amino acids.

The sample holds a few counts of this clonotype. This chain connects TRBV12-3 or TRBV12-4 to TRBJ2-3; D unclear. V was cut by 4 bases and J by 7 bases, with 12 bases left in between. This CDR3 spans 13 amino acids. CDR3 DNA sequence: TGTGCCAGCAGTTCCAGGTTTCGAAATACGCAGTATTTT. Protein product: CASSSRFRNTQYF.

This clonotype came up a few times. The chain has TRBV6-5 and TRBJ1-1; possibly TRBD1 for D (5 bases). The germline V gene has CDR1 MNHEY and CDR2 SVGAGI. V lost 0 bases and J lost 2, with 13 bases in between. The CDR3 has 16 residues. DNA of the CDR3: TGTGCCAGCAGTTACTCCGCAGTTAGGGGTAACACTGAAGCTTTCTTT. It translates to CASSYSAVRGNTEAFF.

This clonotype has ten or more counts. The rearrangement joins TRBV29-1 to TRBJ2-5; D perhaps matches TRBD1 (6 bases). The CDR3 spans 12 residues. Germline V gene data show CDR1 as SQVTM and CDR2 as ANQGSEA. V was shortened by 7 bases and J by 2 bases, with 11 bases between the two germline ends. The CDR3 DNA follows: TGCAGCGCCCGACAGGTACAAGAGACCCAGTACTTC. Its protein product is CSARQVQETQYF.